What follows are 17 T cell receptor beta chains derived from one specimen sequenced in a study of CD8+ T cells in alopecia areata. As the sequencing template, cDNA was produced by extracting RNA and reverse transcribing it. TCRdb's table, derived via immunoSEQ multiplex PCR, lists solely in-frame clones and lacks some. This repertoire shows roughly 140,000 clones, 62% found once; its top ten account for 36%. Material for sequencing was CD8+ T cells sorted from blood. These receptors originate from a human donor in good health.

With respect to this clone: Lacking the conserved final phenylalanine or tryptophan, this CDR3 likely reflects a read error. This chain uses TRBV29-1 with TRBJ2-7, with 9 positions matching TRBD1. V lost 6 bases and J lost 6; bases outside the gene matches: 12. The CDR3 is 14 residues long. CDR1 SQVTM and CDR2 ANQGSEA come from the germline V gene. The CDR3: CSVERDRVSREQYL. The CDR3, as DNA: TGCAGCGTCGAGAGGGACAGGGTGAGTCGCGAGCAGTACCTC.

This clone was seen more than once but under ten times. V gene TRBV7-9 combines with J gene TRBJ2-7; TRBD2 matches 12 bases. In germline, CDR1 is SEHNR, CDR2 FQNEAQ (reference sequence). V was clipped by 5 bases and J by 2 bases; unmatched bases: 7. The CDR3 contains 16 residues. CDR3 DNA: TGTGCCAGCAGCGGCGAGCTAGCGGGAGGGCCCTACGAGCAGTACTTC. This codes for CASSGELAGGPYEQYF. The full variable domain, completed using reference TRBV7-9 and TRBJ2-7, is DTGVSQNPRHKITKRGQNVTFRCDPISEHNRLYWYRQTLGQGPEFLTYFQNEAQLEKSRLLSDRFSAERPKGSFSTLEIQRTEQGDSAMYLCASSGELAGGPYEQYFGPGTRLTVT.

This rearrangement joins TRBV30 to TRBJ2-7; perhaps TRBD1 as D (6 bases). The germline gives CDR1 GTSNPN, CDR2 SVGIG (reference sequence). Trimming cost V 3 bases and J 0 bases, with 18 bases left between them. This CDR3 spans 16 amino acids. The CDR3 DNA reads as TGTGCCTGGAGCCAACCTGACAGGTTGGGCTCCTACGAGCAGTACTTC. Its protein product is CAWSQPDRLGSYEQYF.

The count of this clone is one. The chain joins TRBV29-1 to TRBJ2-1; no definite D call. V was cut by 1 base and J by 0 bases, with 10 bases left in between. The CDR3 length is 15 residues. Germline V CDR1 and CDR2: SQVTM, ANQGSEA. CDR3: CSVEGIPGSYNEQFF. The CDR3 DNA reads as TGCAGCGTTGAAGGTATACCTGGCTCCTACAATGAGCAGTTCTTC.

The chain combines TRBV2 with TRBJ2-1; 13 nucleotides align to TRBD2. J was trimmed by 12 bases and V by 1 base; bases with no gene match: 9. The germline CDR1 and CDR2 sequences are SNHLY and FYNNEI. This CDR3 has 16 amino acids. The CDR3 reads CASSEVGTSGMTGQFF. The CDR3 DNA sequence: TGTGCCAGCAGTGAAGTCGGGACTAGCGGGATGACGGGGCAGTTCTTC.

The J gene is TRBJ2-5, the V gene TRBV6-1; 8 nucleotides line up with TRBD2. Germline loops: CDR1 MNHNS, CDR2 SASEGT. The CDR3 is 14 amino acids. The V gene end was trimmed by 3 bases and the J gene end by 1 base; junction bases not matched to a gene: 1. The CDR3 spells CASSELAGQETQYF. The CDR3 region has the DNA TGTGCCAGCAGTGAGCTAGCGGGCCAAGAGACCCAGTACTTC.

The gene calls are TRBV11-2 and TRBJ1-5; 10 nucleotides line up with TRBD1. V was pared by 1 base and J by 5 bases, with 2 bases of the junction left unmatched. Germline CDR1 reads SGHAT; CDR2 reads FQNNGV. The CDR3 is 15 amino acids. The CDR3 sequence is CASSLVTGGDQPQHF. Written as DNA, the CDR3 is TGTGCCAGCAGCTTAGTGACAGGGGGCGATCAGCCCCAGCATTTT.

This chain uses TRBV4-1 with TRBJ2-1; a weak D match, TRBD2 (6 bases). This CDR3 region has 15 residues. Germline CDR1 is MGHRA and CDR2 is YSYEKL. The V end was cut by 4 bases, the J end by 0 bases, with 10 bases between. The CDR3 loop reads CASSPSVSSYNEQFF. Written as DNA, the CDR3 is TGCGCCAGCAGCCCTAGCGTTAGCTCCTACAATGAGCAGTTCTTC.

The chain carries TRBV6-6 and TRBJ1-2; no clear D. CDR3 size: 14 residues. The germline V and J ends were trimmed by 0 bases and 4 bases, with 9 bases remaining between them. The germline V gene has CDR1 MNHNY and CDR2 SVGAGI (reference sequence). The CDR3 sequence: CASSYSDRSYGYTF. CDR3 nucleotides: TGTGCCAGCAGTTACTCGGATCGGAGCTATGGCTACACCTTC.

The chain carries TRBV18 and TRBJ1-1; D gene uncertain. With 3 bases removed from V and 7 bases from J, the gap between germline ends came to 12 bases. This CDR3 has 13 residues. Germline assignment: CDR1 KGHSH and CDR2 LQKENI. Here the CDR3 DNA reads TGTGCCAGCTCACCGGAAAGGGCGGTTGAAGCTTTCTTT. This codes for CASSPERAVEAFF. The variable domain in full, completed from reference TRBV18 and TRBJ1-1, reads NAGVMQNPRHLVRRRGQEARLRCSPMKGHSHVYWYRQLPEEGLKFMVYLQKENIIDESGMPKERFSAEFPKEGPSILRIQQVVRGDSAAYFCASSPERAVEAFFGQGTRLTVV.

CDR3 DNA: TGTGCCACCACAGGGAGGAATGAAAAACTGTTTTTT. Protein sequence: CATTGRNEKLFF. This rearrangement joins TRBV2 to TRBJ1-4; D is possibly TRBD1 (6 bases). CDR3 length: 12 residues. The germline V gene has CDR1 SNHLY and CDR2 FYNNEI. V was trimmed by 10 bases and J by 5 bases, leaving 11 bases between them.

The genes are TRBV10-3 and TRBJ2-7; the D is unclear. The V end lost 0 bases, the J end lost 2 bases, and 14 bases lay between the germline ends. The CDR3 length is 16 residues. Germline loops: CDR1 ENHRY, CDR2 SYGVKD. CDR3 residues: CAISESPPGMTYEQYF. The CDR3 nucleotides are TGTGCCATCAGTGAGTCCCCTCCCGGAATGACCTACGAGCAGTACTTC.

This chain links TRBV4-1 with TRBJ2-7, with D possibly being TRBD2 (5 bases). The CDR3 extends over 16 amino acids. CDR1 and CDR2 (germline): MGHRA, YSYEKL. Trimming cost V 4 bases and J 2 bases, with 18 bases left between them. The CDR3 nucleotides read TGCGCCAGCAGCCTAAAGGACGGGGATAACGCCTACGAGCAGTACTTC. Residues: CASSLKDGDNAYEQYF.

The rearrangement uses TRBV5-6 and TRBJ1-1, with D tentatively TRBD1 (6 bases). This CDR3 has 14 amino acids. Germline CDR1 is SGHDT and CDR2 is YYEEEE. V was cut by 4 bases and J by 3 bases, with 13 bases left in between. The CDR3 reads CASSGWTEDTEAFF. The DNA of the CDR3 is TGTGCCAGCAGCGGGTGGACAGAAGACACTGAAGCTTTCTTT.

This chain connects TRBV4-1 to TRBJ2-5; 10 bases align to TRBD2. CDR3 length: 18 amino acids. After removal of 4 bases from V and 5 bases from J, the junction contained 16 bases not matched to a gene. CDR1 is MGHRA, CDR2 YSYEKL, per germline. CDR3 in amino acids: CASSLLWNGLAGDETQYF. CDR3 DNA sequence: TGCGCCAGCAGCCTCCTTTGGAACGGGCTAGCGGGAGATGAGACCCAGTACTTC.

V usage is TRBV29-1 and J usage is TRBJ1-1; D may be TRBD1 (5 bases). CDR3 length: 12 amino acids. Germline V gives CDR1 SQVTM, CDR2 ANQGSEA. Trimming left V 0 bases short and J 11 bases short, with 13 bases between. The CDR3 nucleotides are TGCAGCGTTGAAGAGTTCATGGACATGGCTTTCTTT. Protein: CSVEEFMDMAFF.

The chain couples TRBV4-1 to TRBJ2-1; the match to TRBD2 covers 8 bases. Germline V gene lookup returns CDR1 MGHRA and CDR2 YSYEKL. Trimming took 6 bases from V and 4 from J; bases not matched to a gene: 5. There are 14 residues in the CDR3. This CDR3 is CASRQRERYNEQFF. DNA for the CDR3: TGCGCCAGCAGACAGCGGGAGAGGTACAATGAGCAGTTCTTC.